This TCR beta chain derives from a study of cytomegalovirus exposure and HLA in healthy donors. Study-level results: More clonal expansion characterized HLA-associated TCR beta chains than equally common others in a later analysis. Most sequenced TCRs were rare (though some public TCRs occurred in many donors). As confirmed in vitro, a few CMV-associated chains were specific for CMV antigens. Listed as cytomegalovirus-associated were 150 or so TCR beta chains.

The CDR3 loop spans 15 amino acids. CDR1 SNHLY and CDR2 FYNNEI come from the germline V gene. V trimming: 5 bases; J trimming: 5 bases; junction bases outside the gene matches: 9. Regarding this clone: Its antigen is undetermined.

This PCR relied on a set of 60 Vbeta primers and 13 Jbeta primers. Only in-frame clones appear in the TCRdb table, and some are missing; sequencing was by immunoSEQ multiplex PCR. The sample lists 180,000 or so clones; less than 90% were seen once. The gene calls are TRBV2 and TRBJ1-1, with TRBD1 identical over 9 bases. Sample: PBMCs. The clonotype originates from a girl aged 5-17 years in good health and CMV-seropositive. Here the CDR3 reads CASSWGGTGRTEAFF. The CDR3 DNA sequence: TGTGCCAGCAGTTGGGGTGGGACAGGGAGGACTGAAGCTTTCTTT.